These T cell receptor beta chains were read from a single sample in a study of T cell responses to AZD1222 COVID-19 vaccine. Measured with immunoSEQ multiplex PCR; TCRdb has only the in-frame clones, and not every one. The table has tens of thousands of clones, approximately 86% seen once. The sample here was peripheral blood, taken 28 days after the second AZD1222 dose. Source of these receptors: an adult who received the AZD1222 COVID-19 vaccine. Both conserved end residues are part of each CDR3. The D gene is left open where the match is weak. Clone size is shown for a subset of rows, as once, few, many or a class of expanded clone.

CDR3nt	CDR3aa	abundance	d_gene	v_gene	j_gene
TGTGCCAGCAGCTTAGCGGGCCACACCGGGGAGCTGTTTTTT	CASSLAGHTGELFF	.	.	TRBV7-9	TRBJ2-2
TGTGCCAGTAGTATCGGAGGATTACCCAATCAGCCCCAGCATTTT	CASSIGGLPNQPQHF	.	.	TRBV19	TRBJ1-5
TGCAGCGTTGAAGCACCCGGTTCACCCCTCCACTTT	CSVEAPGSPLHF	once	.	TRBV29-1	TRBJ1-6
TGTGCCAGCAGTGAAATTGGAACTGCAACTAATGAAAAACTGTTTTTT	CASSEIGTATNEKLFF	.	.	TRBV25-1	TRBJ1-4
TGTGCCAGCAGTTCGGTGGTGGGACAAGAGACCCAGTACTTC	CASSSVVGQETQYF	.	.	TRBV6-5	TRBJ2-5
TGCGCCAGCAGCCCTACCGGGACCTACAATGAGCAGTTCTTC	CASSPTGTYNEQFF	.	.	TRBV5-1	TRBJ2-1
TGTGCCACCCGGCTGTTTTTTACCTCTGGAAACACCATATATTTT	CATRLFFTSGNTIYF	.	.	TRBV6-5	TRBJ1-3
TGTGCCACCAGTGATTTACAGAAACAGATCTACGAGCAGTACTTC	CATSDLQKQIYEQYF	.	.	TRBV24-1	TRBJ2-7
TGTGCCAGCAGTTCACCGGACAGGGTCCATGGCTACACCTTC	CASSSPDRVHGYTF	.	TRBD1	TRBV28	TRBJ1-2
TGTGCCAGCAGTGAAGCCAGACTAGGCTACGAGCAGTACTTC	CASSEARLGYEQYF	.	.	TRBV6-1	TRBJ2-7
TGTGCCAGCAGCGGAAGCGGGGCCTACCTACGACGGGGTGAGCAGTTCTTC	CASSGSGAYLRRGEQFF	.	TRBD2	TRBV9	TRBJ2-1
TGTGCCAGCAGCTCAACGACAGGGCGCGGCTACACCTTC	CASSSTTGRGYTF	.	TRBD1	TRBV28	TRBJ1-2
TGTGCCAGCAGCCAAGGACGGGGGACGGGAGATACGCAGTATTTT	CASSQGRGTGDTQYF	.	.	TRBV4-2	TRBJ2-3
TGTGCCAGCAGTGCCGGGGGAGGGGGACGGGGCACTGAAGCTTTCTTT	CASSAGGGGRGTEAFF	.	.	TRBV27	TRBJ1-1
TGTGCCAGACGCGGACAGGTTCGCCCTTCACCCCTCCACTTT	CARRGQVRPSPLHF	.	TRBD1	TRBV25-1	TRBJ1-6
TGTGCCAGCAGCGTAGGAGGGGGCGCAGGGGATGGCTACACCTTC	CASSVGGGAGDGYTF	once	TRBD1	TRBV9	TRBJ1-2
TGTGCCAGAAGCCTCACCGGGGCCCTAAAAGCCGACTATCCACCCCTCCACTTT	CARSLTGALKADYPPLHF	once	.	TRBV5-3	TRBJ1-6
TGTGCCAGCAGCGTAGCAGGAGGGGCCAATTCCTACGAGCAGTACTTC	CASSVAGGANSYEQYF	.	.	TRBV9	TRBJ2-7
TGTGCCAGCAGGGGACAGGGGGCAGATACGCAGTATTTT	CASRGQGADTQYF	once	TRBD1	TRBV28	TRBJ2-3
TGTGCCTGGAGTTTATACAGGATAACCCCCGAGCAGTACTTC	CAWSLYRITPEQYF	.	.	TRBV30	TRBJ2-7
TGTGCCAGCAGCTTAGGGGTTTGGGGGGTCGCCGGGGAGCTGTTTTTT	CASSLGVWGVAGELFF	.	.	TRBV11-3	TRBJ2-2
TGCGCCAGCAGCCAAGACCGGGGGAGAGACTACGAGCAGTACTTC	CASSQDRGRDYEQYF	once	.	TRBV4-3	TRBJ2-7
TGTGCCAGCACCAGAGCGGGCGCAGATACGCAGTATTTT	CASTRAGADTQYF	.	.	TRBV11-3	TRBJ2-3
TGTGCCAGCAGTTCCCCTCTCAGAGGCTACGAGCAGTACTTC	CASSSPLRGYEQYF	.	.	TRBV27	TRBJ2-7